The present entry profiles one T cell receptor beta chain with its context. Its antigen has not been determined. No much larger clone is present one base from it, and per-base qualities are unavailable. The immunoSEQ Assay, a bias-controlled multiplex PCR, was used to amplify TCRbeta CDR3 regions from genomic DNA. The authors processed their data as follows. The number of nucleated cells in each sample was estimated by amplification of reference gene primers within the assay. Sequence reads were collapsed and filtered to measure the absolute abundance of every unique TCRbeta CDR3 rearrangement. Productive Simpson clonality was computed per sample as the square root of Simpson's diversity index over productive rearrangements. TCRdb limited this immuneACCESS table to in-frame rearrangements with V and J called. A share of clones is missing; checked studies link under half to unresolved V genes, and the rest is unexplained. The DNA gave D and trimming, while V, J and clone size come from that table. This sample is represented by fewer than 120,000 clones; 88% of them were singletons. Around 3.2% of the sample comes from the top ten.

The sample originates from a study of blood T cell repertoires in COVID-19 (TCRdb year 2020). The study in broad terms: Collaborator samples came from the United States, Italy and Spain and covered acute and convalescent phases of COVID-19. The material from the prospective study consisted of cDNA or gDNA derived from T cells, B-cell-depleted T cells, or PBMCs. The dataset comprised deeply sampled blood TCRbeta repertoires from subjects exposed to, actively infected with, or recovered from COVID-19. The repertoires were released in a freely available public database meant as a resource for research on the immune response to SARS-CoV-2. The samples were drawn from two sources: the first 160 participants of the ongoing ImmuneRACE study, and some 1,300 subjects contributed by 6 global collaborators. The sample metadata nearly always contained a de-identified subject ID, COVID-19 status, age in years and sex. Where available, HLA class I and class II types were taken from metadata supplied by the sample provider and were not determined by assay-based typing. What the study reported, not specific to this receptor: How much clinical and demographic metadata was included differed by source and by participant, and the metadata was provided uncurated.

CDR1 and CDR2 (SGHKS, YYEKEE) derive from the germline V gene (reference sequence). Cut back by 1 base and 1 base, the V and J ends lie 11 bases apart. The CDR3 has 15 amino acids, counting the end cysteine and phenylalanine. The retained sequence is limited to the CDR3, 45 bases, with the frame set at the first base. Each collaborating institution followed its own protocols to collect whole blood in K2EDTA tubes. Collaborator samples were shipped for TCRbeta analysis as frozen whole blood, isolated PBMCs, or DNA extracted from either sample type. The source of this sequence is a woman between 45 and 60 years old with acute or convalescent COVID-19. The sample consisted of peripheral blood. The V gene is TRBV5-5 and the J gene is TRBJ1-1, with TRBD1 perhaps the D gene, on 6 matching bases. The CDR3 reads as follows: CASSLFAGENTEAFF. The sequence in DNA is TGTGCCAGCAGCTTGTTCGCAGGGGAGAACACTGAAGCTTTCTTT.